The source of this T cell receptor (beta chain) is a study of T cell repertoires in cytomegalovirus infection. Germline V gene sequence: CDR1 SGHRS, CDR2 YFSETQ. The length of the CDR3 is 14 residues. V was pared by 5 bases and J by 3 bases, with 6 bases of the junction left unmatched. TCRdb independently ran MiXCR on the reads; one entry per CDR3 protein. Of some 200,000 distinct CDR3 sequences detected, roughly a fifth appear once; the ten largest clones hold under 3.5%. This clonotype was seen only a few times. The receptor comes from a human donor in good health (CMV status not recorded). Some clones in this sample may be carry-over from other donors' samples. The chain combines TRBV5-1 with TRBJ2-3; 7 bases are a match to TRBD2. Material: PBMCs. DNA for the CDR3: TGCGCCAGCAGTGAGGGAGGGCCAACAGATACGCAGTATTTT. This sequence encodes CASSEGGPTDTQYF. Variable domain in full (rest from reference TRBV5-1 and TRBJ2-3): KAGVTQTPRYLIKTRGQQVTLSCSPISGHRSVSWYQQTPGQGLQFLFEYFSETQRNKGNFPGRFSGRQFSNSRSEMNVSTLELGDSALYLCASSEGGPTDTQYFGPGTRLTVL.